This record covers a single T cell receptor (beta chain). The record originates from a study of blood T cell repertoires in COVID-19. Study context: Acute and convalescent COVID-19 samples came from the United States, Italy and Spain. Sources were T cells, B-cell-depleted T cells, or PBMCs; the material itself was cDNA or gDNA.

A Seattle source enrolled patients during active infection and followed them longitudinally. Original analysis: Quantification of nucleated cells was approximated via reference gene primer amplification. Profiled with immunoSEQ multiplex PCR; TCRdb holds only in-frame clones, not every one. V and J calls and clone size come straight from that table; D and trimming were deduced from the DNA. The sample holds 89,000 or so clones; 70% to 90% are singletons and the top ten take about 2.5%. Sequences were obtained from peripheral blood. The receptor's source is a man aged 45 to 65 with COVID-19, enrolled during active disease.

This CDR3 is CASSPHLTEAFF. CDR3 DNA: TGTGCCAGCAGCCCGCACTTAACTGAAGCTTTCTTT. The V call is TRBV2, the J call TRBJ1-1; D gene unclear. Germline V CDR1 and CDR2: SNHLY, FYNNEI. The CDR3 sequence is 12 residues long. V was pared by 6 bases and J by 5 bases, with 10 bases between.